What follows is one TCR beta chain and its context. This sample was taken from a study of OX40 agonist ivuxolimab in advanced cancers. TCRdb's copy holds only in-frame clones and misses some; the assay was immunoSEQ multiplex PCR. Of 79,000 or so clones in the sample, 85% were seen once. Deletions cut 5 bases from V and 0 bases from J, with 11 bases between. The CDR3 runs to 15 residues. Per germline, CDR1 MGHRA and CDR2 YSYEKL. The receptor comes from an adult with an advanced solid tumor such as melanoma, head and neck, liver or kidney cancer. The chain uses TRBV4-1 and TRBJ1-5; D possibly corresponds to TRBD1 (5 bases). Sequencing was performed on CD4+ or CD8+ T cells sorted from blood, taken in a trial of the OX40 agonist ivuxolimab. The CDR3 region has the DNA TGCGCCAGCAGCGACCAGGGTTATAGCAATCAGCCCCAGCATTTT. Its protein product is CASSDQGYSNQPQHF.